This is a list of T cell receptor beta chains from one sample in a study of OX40 agonist ivuxolimab in advanced cancers. Clones were read by immunoSEQ multiplex PCR, and TCRdb kept only the in-frame ones, dropping some. In the table there are 75,000 to 100,000 clones, more than 75% of which are singletons. This specimen was CD4+ or CD8+ T cells sorted from blood, taken in a trial of the OX40 agonist ivuxolimab. The origin of the receptors is an adult with an advanced solid tumor such as melanoma, head and neck, liver or kidney cancer. The CDR3 runs from the conserved cysteine through the conserved F or W. The order of the fields is V gene, D gene, clone size, J gene, CDR3 protein, CDR3 DNA. A D gene is named only where the DNA matches it firmly. Size values are once, few and many counts, or a class for expanded clones, and some rows have none.

V: TRBV19; D: TRBD1; size: once; J: TRBJ1-1; CDR3: CASSQTGLNTEAFF; DNA: TGTGCCAGTAGTCAGACAGGGTTAAACACTGAAGCTTTCTTT
V: TRBV5-8; D: NA; size: NA; J: TRBJ1-4; CDR3: CASSRVGMNEKLFF; DNA: TGTGCCAGCAGCCGGGTAGGGATGAACGAAAAACTGTTTTTT
V: TRBV11-3; D: NA; size: once; J: TRBJ2-7; CDR3: CASSLEGSSSYEQYF; DNA: TGTGCCAGCAGCTTAGAAGGGTCATCCTCCTACGAGCAGTACTTC
V: TRBV4-1; D: NA; size: NA; J: TRBJ2-3; CDR3: CASSQGGLRGSTDTQYF; DNA: TGCGCCAGCAGCCAAGGGGGGCTGCGGGGTAGCACAGATACGCAGTATTTT
V: TRBV19; D: TRBD1; size: NA; J: TRBJ1-2; CDR3: CASSIRGQTPSDGYTF; DNA: TGTGCCAGTAGTATTAGGGGACAGACCCCTTCTGATGGCTACACCTTC
V: TRBV29-1; D: TRBD1; size: NA; J: TRBJ2-2; CDR3: CSVGDRGSTGELFF; DNA: TGCAGCGTTGGGGACAGGGGGTCTACCGGGGAGCTGTTTTTT
V: TRBV19; D: TRBD1; size: once; J: TRBJ1-5; CDR3: CASSRDGTGGGQPQHF; DNA: TGTGCCAGTAGTAGGGACGGGACAGGGGGCGGGCAGCCCCAGCATTTT
V: TRBV28; D: NA; size: NA; J: TRBJ1-1; CDR3: CASSPLGMGGHTEAFF; DNA: TGTGCCAGCAGTCCCCTGGGGATGGGGGGGCACACTGAAGCTTTCTTT
V: TRBV7-2; D: NA; size: NA; J: TRBJ2-7; CDR3: CASSSQGPIEQYF; DNA: TGTGCCAGCAGCTCACAGGGTCCAATCGAGCAGTACTTC
V: TRBV5-5; D: NA; size: once; J: TRBJ2-3; CDR3: CASSLAGVALTDTQYF; DNA: TGTGCCAGCAGCTTGGCCGGAGTTGCTCTCACAGATACGCAGTATTTT
V: TRBV6-4; D: NA; size: few; J: TRBJ2-7; CDR3: CAKRGADYEQYF; DNA: TGTGCCAAGCGCGGGGCAGATTACGAGCAGTACTTC
V: TRBV2; D: NA; size: NA; J: TRBJ2-2; CDR3: CASSSQGTGELFF; DNA: TGTGCCAGCAGCAGCCAGGGGACCGGGGAGCTGTTTTTT
V: TRBV10-3; D: NA; size: NA; J: TRBJ2-3; CDR3: CATLGLASTDTQYF; DNA: TGTGCCACCCTGGGACTGGCCTCCACAGATACGCAGTATTTT
V: TRBV6-5; D: NA; size: once; J: TRBJ1-5; CDR3: CASSYSASGNQPQHF; DNA: TGTGCCAGCAGTTACTCGGCGTCAGGCAATCAGCCCCAGCATTTT
V: TRBV4-2; D: TRBD1; size: NA; J: TRBJ1-6; CDR3: CASSQVAGGDSPLHF; DNA: TGTGCCAGCAGCCAAGTTGCAGGGGGGGATTCACCCCTCCACTTT
V: TRBV19; D: NA; size: NA; J: TRBJ1-4; CDR3: CASSMTVPREKLFF; DNA: TGTGCCAGTAGTATGACAGTTCCCCGTGAAAAACTGTTTTTT
V: TRBV6-6; D: NA; size: NA; J: TRBJ1-5; CDR3: CASGTSGQPQHF; DNA: TGTGCCAGCGGGACCTCGGGTCAGCCCCAGCATTTT
V: TRBV4-3; D: NA; size: NA; J: TRBJ2-2; CDR3: CASSQDLVRGVASDTGELFF; DNA: TGCGCCAGCAGCCAAGATCTGGTCAGAGGGGTGGCTAGCGACACCGGGGAGCTGTTTTTT
V: TRBV28; D: TRBD2; size: NA; J: TRBJ2-1; CDR3: CASSRTSGVYNEQFF; DNA: TGTGCCAGCAGTAGGACTAGCGGGGTCTACAATGAGCAGTTCTTC
V: TRBV21-1; D: NA; size: NA; J: TRBJ2-5; CDR3: CASRTSLAGGPYQETQYF; DNA: TGTGCCAGCAGGACGTCCCTAGCGGGGGGCCCGTACCAAGAGACCCAGTACTTC
V: TRBV10-3; D: NA; size: NA; J: TRBJ1-2; CDR3: CAISGKGVYGYTF; DNA: TGTGCCATCAGTGGGAAGGGCGTCTATGGCTACACCTTC
V: TRBV5-1; D: NA; size: NA; J: TRBJ1-1; CDR3: CASSLNPGGTEAFF; DNA: TGCGCCAGCAGCTTGAATCCGGGGGGCACTGAAGCTTTCTTT
V: TRBV2; D: NA; size: once; J: TRBJ2-2; CDR3: CASSKDTPAGELFF; DNA: TGTGCCAGCTCCAAGGACACCCCGGCCGGGGAGCTGTTTTTT
V: TRBV5-1; D: NA; size: once; J: TRBJ2-7; CDR3: CASSSTPDTPYEQYF; DNA: TGCGCCAGCAGTTCTACCCCGGACACCCCCTACGAGCAGTACTTC
V: TRBV5-1; D: NA; size: NA; J: TRBJ2-5; CDR3: CASSLTGSQETQYF; DNA: TGCGCCAGCAGCTTGACAGGAAGCCAAGAGACCCAGTACTTC
V: TRBV29-1; D: NA; size: NA; J: TRBJ2-3; CDR3: CSVEGPLRGSTDTQYF; DNA: TGCAGCGTTGAAGGACCCCTCCGGGGTAGCACAGATACGCAGTATTTT
V: TRBV30; D: NA; size: NA; J: TRBJ1-2; CDR3: CAWSSQYGYTF; DNA: TGTGCCTGGAGTTCACAGTATGGCTACACCTTC
V: TRBV7-3; D: TRBD1; size: NA; J: TRBJ1-2; CDR3: CASSPRQGYGYTF; DNA: TGTGCCAGCAGCCCTAGACAGGGATATGGCTACACCTTC
V: TRBV10-3; D: NA; size: NA; J: TRBJ2-5; CDR3: CAISDGGAQETQYF; DNA: TGTGCCATCAGTGATGGAGGGGCGCAAGAGACCCAGTACTTC
V: TRBV30; D: NA; size: NA; J: TRBJ1-2; CDR3: CAWTSQGGENGYTF; DNA: TGTGCCTGGACTTCACAGGGAGGGGAAAATGGCTACACCTTC
V: TRBV28; D: NA; size: NA; J: TRBJ1-5; CDR3: CASSFWLASNQPQHF; DNA: TGTGCCAGCAGTTTTTGGCTTGCTAGCAATCAGCCCCAGCATTTT
V: TRBV6-6; D: TRBD1; size: NA; J: TRBJ1-3; CDR3: CASSYGEGARGNTIYF; DNA: TGTGCCAGCAGTTACGGGGAGGGGGCGCGCGGAAACACCATATATTTT
V: TRBV9; D: NA; size: NA; J: TRBJ2-3; CDR3: CASSPRIAATDTQYF; DNA: TGTGCCAGCAGCCCACGAATAGCGGCCACAGATACGCAGTATTTT
V: TRBV7-2; D: NA; size: NA; J: TRBJ2-7; CDR3: CASSPPSTVPYEQYF; DNA: TGTGCCAGCAGCCCCCCCAGCACAGTCCCCTACGAGCAGTACTTC
V: TRBV10-3; D: NA; size: NA; J: TRBJ2-5; CDR3: CAISESGTEETQYF; DNA: TGTGCCATCAGTGAGTCGGGAACAGAAGAGACCCAGTACTTC
V: TRBV7-8; D: NA; size: NA; J: TRBJ2-6; CDR3: CASSLGSGGWVLTF; DNA: TGTGCCAGCAGCTTGGGGTCCGGGGGCTGGGTCCTGACTTTC
V: TRBV30; D: NA; size: NA; J: TRBJ1-3; CDR3: CAWMGGPSGNTIYF; DNA: TGTGCCTGGATGGGGGGCCCCTCTGGAAACACCATATATTTT
V: TRBV5-1; D: NA; size: NA; J: TRBJ2-2; CDR3: CASQLDSANTGELFF; DNA: TGCGCCAGCCAACTGGACAGCGCGAACACCGGGGAGCTGTTTTTT
V: TRBV28; D: NA; size: NA; J: TRBJ2-3; CDR3: CASTRGGTTDTQYF; DNA: TGTGCCAGCACCAGGGGGGGGACTACAGATACGCAGTATTTT
V: TRBV9; D: NA; size: NA; J: TRBJ2-7; CDR3: CASSVSPGTQSYEQYF; DNA: TGTGCCAGCAGCGTGTCCCCCGGGACGCAATCCTACGAGCAGTACTTC
V: TRBV7-2; D: NA; size: NA; J: TRBJ1-2; CDR3: CASSKTVAGLGYTF; DNA: TGTGCCAGCAGCAAGACCGTGGCAGGGCTTGGCTACACCTTC
V: TRBV2; D: NA; size: few; J: TRBJ2-2; CDR3: CASRGLVTGELFF; DNA: TGTGCCAGCAGGGGCCTTGTCACCGGGGAGCTGTTTTTT
V: TRBV2; D: NA; size: NA; J: TRBJ1-2; CDR3: CASSGGLESGDYGYTF; DNA: TGTGCCAGCAGTGGGGGGTTGGAGAGTGGCGACTATGGCTACACCTTC
V: TRBV5-1; D: NA; size: NA; J: TRBJ2-7; CDR3: CASSLVGRGYEQYF; DNA: TGCGCCAGCAGCTTGGTGGGCAGAGGCTACGAGCAGTACTTC
V: TRBV5-1; D: NA; size: NA; J: TRBJ1-1; CDR3: CASSLGQGSLSTEAFF; DNA: TGCGCCAGCAGCTTGGGCCAGGGGAGTTTGAGCACTGAAGCTTTCTTT
V: TRBV19; D: NA; size: NA; J: TRBJ2-1; CDR3: CASSIAGGVIYNEQFF; DNA: TGTGCCAGTAGTATCGCCGGAGGGGTAATCTACAATGAGCAGTTCTTC
V: TRBV6-1; D: NA; size: NA; J: TRBJ2-7; CDR3: CASSEGLGPYEQYF; DNA: TGTGCCAGCAGTGAAGGGCTAGGGCCCTACGAGCAGTACTTC
V: TRBV28; D: TRBD1; size: NA; J: TRBJ2-7; CDR3: CASSYYGTATYEQYF; DNA: TGTGCCAGCAGTTATTATGGGACAGCAACCTACGAGCAGTACTTC
V: TRBV5-1; D: NA; size: NA; J: TRBJ1-4; CDR3: CASSLGGAGEKLFF; DNA: TGCGCCAGCAGCTTGGGAGGGGCGGGTGAAAAACTGTTTTTT
V: TRBV9; D: NA; size: NA; J: TRBJ1-1; CDR3: CASSNYLGTVNTEAFF; DNA: TGTGCCAGCAGCAACTATTTAGGGACGGTGAACACTGAAGCTTTCTTT
V: TRBV6-5; D: NA; size: few; J: TRBJ1-1; CDR3: CASSYSGGTEAFF; DNA: TGTGCCAGCAGTTACTCGGGCGGGACCGAAGCTTTCTTT
V: TRBV5-4; D: NA; size: NA; J: TRBJ1-4; CDR3: CASSFWDGANEKLFF; DNA: TGTGCCAGCAGCTTCTGGGACGGAGCAAATGAAAAACTGTTTTTT